The entry that follows covers one T cell receptor (beta chain) sequence. Its antigen is currently not known. Base qualities were left out, and no much larger clone turns up one base away. The sample's treatment or condition label is to be understood as: some 20 received Ad26.COV2.S at low or high dose, single or two shots; about five received placebo; per-sample allocation not given. For vaccine and placebo recipients, repertoires were sequenced using samples collected on day 63 after the first injection. Between 29 July and 7 August 2020, Cohort 1b enrolled 25 adults aged 18-55 years at one site in Boston, USA. As a vaccine, Ad26.COV2.S was a replication-incompetent adenovirus type 26 vector that expressed a prefusion-stabilized SARS-CoV-2 spike protein derived from the original Wuhan strain. V loses 4 bases of germline sequence and J loses 4 bases, and the interval between the two ends is 14 bases. The CDR3 starts with the cysteine, ends with the phenylalanine, and has 15 residues. This entry keeps only the CDR3 DNA: 45 bases, framed from base 1. From the germline V gene, CDR1 is KGHDR and CDR2 is SFDVKD.

The data stem from a study of Ad26.COV2.S vaccination and SARS-CoV-2 variants (dated by TCRdb to the early 2020s). Looking at the study overall: Vaccine-arm donors were drawn from COV1001, a multicentre, randomized, double-blind, placebo-controlled phase I-IIa trial of Ad26.COV2.S in healthy adults. Ad26.COV2.S was administered intramuscularly at a dose of 5x10^10 or 1x10^11 viral particles, either as one shot or as two shots given 56 days apart. TCRbeta repertoire sequencing was used to assess the specificity and breadth of SARS-CoV-2-reactive T cell receptors after Ad26.COV2.S vaccination. Throughout the experiments and outcome assessment, investigators stayed blinded to trial group allocation. A total of around 32 samples were included in the TCR-sequenced set, comprising around 19 Ad26.COV2.S vaccine recipients, 5 placebo recipients and 8 SARS-CoV-2 convalescent individuals. Participants in the trial were split at random into five groups of five each, receiving low-dose or high-dose Ad26.COV2.S once or twice, or else placebo on both occasions.

General conclusions and limits of the study: Comparing responses between vaccine doses or regimens was not something the study was powered to do. After vaccination, substantial breadth of spike-specific CD8+ and CD4+ T cell responses was reported. According to the authors, total T cell responses may have been underestimated by the TCR breadth and depth analyses. Ad26.COV2.S recipients had higher spike-specific TCR breadth than placebo recipients (P = 0.0014). Vaccine and placebo recipients had similar non-spike TCR breadth, a finding consistent with the vaccine containing only spike.

TCRbeta CDR3 regions were sequenced with the immunoSEQ Assay. After extraction, genomic DNA underwent amplification by bias-controlled multiplex PCR, followed by high-throughput sequencing. The study's processing was this. To quantify the absolute abundance of every unique TCRbeta CDR3 region, sequences were collapsed and filtered. T cell fraction was estimated by normalizing TCRbeta template counts to usable DNA, which was measured by amplifying reference genes present in all nucleated cells. Repertoire TCRs were annotated as SARS-CoV-2-specific by exact matching of V gene, CDR3 amino acid sequence and J gene to a known reactive TCR set. MIRA supplied the reference SARS-CoV-2 TCR set, which was filtered for enrichment in COVID-19-positive ImmuneCODE repertoires so that public or cross-reactive TCRs were removed. Drawing on the MIRA antigens, annotated TCRs were analysed further at the level of specific ORF or position within ORF. Breadth was defined as the number of annotated unique rearrangements divided by the total number of unique productive rearrangements, and depth was defined as the summed frequency of the annotated unique rearrangements. TCR breadth was compared between groups using two-sided Wilcoxon rank-sum tests. TCRdb provides this immuneACCESS table in a form limited to in-frame rearrangements. Some clones are lacking; in checked studies, under half of them reflect an unresolved V gene, and why the rest are absent is not known. The V and J calls and the clone size are those of that table, but D and trimming were determined from the DNA. The sample data list about 350,000 clones, and around nine tenths of these were observed just once. Of the sample, 3.4% is held by the ten largest clones.

This chain is built from TRBV24-1 and TRBJ2-3; TRBD2 is a weak D gene call, 6 bases matching. Sequencing used peripheral blood, obtained in a trial of Ad26.COV2.S vaccine versus placebo. This TCR derives from a person aged 18 to 65 who received the Ad26.COV2.S COVID-19 vaccine or a placebo. Here is the DNA: TGTGCCACCAGTGAAGGCCTAGCGATGGCAGATACGCAGTATTTT. Its amino acids are CATSEGLAMADTQYF.